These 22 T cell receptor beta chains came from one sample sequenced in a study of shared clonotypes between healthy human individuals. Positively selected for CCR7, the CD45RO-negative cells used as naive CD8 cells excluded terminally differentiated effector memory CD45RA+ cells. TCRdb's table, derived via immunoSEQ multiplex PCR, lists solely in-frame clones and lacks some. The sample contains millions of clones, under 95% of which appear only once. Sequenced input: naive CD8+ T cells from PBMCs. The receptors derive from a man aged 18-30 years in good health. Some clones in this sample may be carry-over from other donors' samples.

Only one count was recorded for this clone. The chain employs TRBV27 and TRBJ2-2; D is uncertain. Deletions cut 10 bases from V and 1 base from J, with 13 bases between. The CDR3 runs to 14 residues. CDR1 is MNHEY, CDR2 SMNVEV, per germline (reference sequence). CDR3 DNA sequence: TGTGCCACCTCTTTGGGCCGGAACACCGGGGAGCTGTTTTTT. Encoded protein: CATSLGRNTGELFF.

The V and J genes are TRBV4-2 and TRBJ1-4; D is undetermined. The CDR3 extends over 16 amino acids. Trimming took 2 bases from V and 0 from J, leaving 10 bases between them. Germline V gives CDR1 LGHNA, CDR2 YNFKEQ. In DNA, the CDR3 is TGTGCCAGCAGCCAACCCCCAAACCCAACTAATGAAAAACTGTTTTTT. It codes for CASSQPPNPTNEKLFF.

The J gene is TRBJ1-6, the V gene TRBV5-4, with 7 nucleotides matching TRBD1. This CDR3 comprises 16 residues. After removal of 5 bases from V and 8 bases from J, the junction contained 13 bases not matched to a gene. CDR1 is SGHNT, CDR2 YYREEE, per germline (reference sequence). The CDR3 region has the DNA TGTGCCAGCAGTTCCGGCCCGGGACAGAGTTATTCACCCCTCCACTTT. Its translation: CASSSGPGQSYSPLHF.

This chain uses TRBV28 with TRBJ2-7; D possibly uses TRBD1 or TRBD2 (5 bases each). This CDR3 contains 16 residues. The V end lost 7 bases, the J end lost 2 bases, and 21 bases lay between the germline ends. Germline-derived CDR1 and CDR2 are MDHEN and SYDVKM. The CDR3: CASTPFAGAATYEQYF. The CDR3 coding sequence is TGTGCCAGCACCCCCTTCGCCGGGGCCGCAACCTACGAGCAGTACTTC.

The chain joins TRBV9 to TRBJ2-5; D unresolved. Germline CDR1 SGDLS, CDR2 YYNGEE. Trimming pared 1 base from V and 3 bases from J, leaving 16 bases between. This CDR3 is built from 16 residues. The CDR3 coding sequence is TGTGCCAGCAGCGTATCAAAAACCCCCCGGGAAGAGACCCAGTACTTC. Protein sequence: CASSVSKTPREETQYF.

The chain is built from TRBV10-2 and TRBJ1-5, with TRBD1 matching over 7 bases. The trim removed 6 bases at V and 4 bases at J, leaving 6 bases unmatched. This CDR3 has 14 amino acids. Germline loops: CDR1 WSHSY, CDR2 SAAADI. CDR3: CASSAGGRNQPQHF. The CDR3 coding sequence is TGCGCCAGCAGCGCAGGGGGTCGAAATCAGCCCCAGCATTTT.

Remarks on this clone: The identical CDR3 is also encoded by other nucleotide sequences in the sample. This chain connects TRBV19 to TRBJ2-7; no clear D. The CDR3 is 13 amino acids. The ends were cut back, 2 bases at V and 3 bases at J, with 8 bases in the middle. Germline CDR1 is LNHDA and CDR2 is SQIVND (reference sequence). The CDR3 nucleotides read TGTGCCAGTAGTATAATCGGTGGCTACGAGCAGTACTTC. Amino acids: CASSIIGGYEQYF.

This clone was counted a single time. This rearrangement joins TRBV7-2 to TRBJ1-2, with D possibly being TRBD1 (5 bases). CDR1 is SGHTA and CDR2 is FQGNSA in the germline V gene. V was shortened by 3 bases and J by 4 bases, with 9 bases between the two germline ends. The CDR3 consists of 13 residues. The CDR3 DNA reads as TGTGCCAGCAGCTTCCAGGGCACCTATGGCTACACCTTC. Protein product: CASSFQGTYGYTF.

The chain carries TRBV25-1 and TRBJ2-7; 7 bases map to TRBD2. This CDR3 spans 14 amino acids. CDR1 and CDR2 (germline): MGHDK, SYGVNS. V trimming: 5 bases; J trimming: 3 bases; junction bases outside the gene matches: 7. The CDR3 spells CASSTAGDYYEQYF. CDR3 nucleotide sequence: TGTGCCAGCAGTACCGCTGGGGACTACTACGAGCAGTACTTC.

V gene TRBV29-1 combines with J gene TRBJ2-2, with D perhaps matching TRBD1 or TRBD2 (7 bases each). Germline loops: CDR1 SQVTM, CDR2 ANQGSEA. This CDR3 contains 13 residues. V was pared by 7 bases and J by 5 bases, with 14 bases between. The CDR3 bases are TGCAGCGCCACAGGGGAGGGGACCGGGGAGCTGTTTTTT. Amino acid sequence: CSATGEGTGELFF.

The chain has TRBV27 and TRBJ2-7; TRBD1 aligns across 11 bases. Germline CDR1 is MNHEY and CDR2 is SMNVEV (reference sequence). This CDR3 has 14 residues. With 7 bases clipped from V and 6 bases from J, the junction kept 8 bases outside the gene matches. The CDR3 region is CASNSDRGLSEQYF. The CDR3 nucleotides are TGTGCCAGCAACTCGGACAGGGGGCTGAGCGAGCAGTACTTC.

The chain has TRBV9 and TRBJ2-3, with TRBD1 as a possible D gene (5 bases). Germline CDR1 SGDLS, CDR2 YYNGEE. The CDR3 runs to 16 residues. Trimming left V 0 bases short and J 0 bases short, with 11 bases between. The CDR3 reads CASSVGQPPSTDTQYF. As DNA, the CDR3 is TGTGCCAGCAGCGTAGGACAGCCCCCGAGCACAGATACGCAGTATTTT. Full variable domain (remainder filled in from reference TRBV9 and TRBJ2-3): DSGVTQTPKHLITATGQRVTLRCSPRSGDLSVYWYQQSLDQGLQFLIQYYNGEERAKGNILERFSAQQFPDLHSELNLSSLELGDSALYFCASSVGQPPSTDTQYFGPGTRLTVL.

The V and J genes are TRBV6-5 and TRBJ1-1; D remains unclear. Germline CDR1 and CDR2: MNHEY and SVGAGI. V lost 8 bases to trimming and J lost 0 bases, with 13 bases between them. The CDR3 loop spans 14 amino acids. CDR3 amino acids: CASLPRQLNTEAFF. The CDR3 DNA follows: TGTGCCAGCCTGCCGCGGCAGTTGAACACTGAAGCTTTCTTT.

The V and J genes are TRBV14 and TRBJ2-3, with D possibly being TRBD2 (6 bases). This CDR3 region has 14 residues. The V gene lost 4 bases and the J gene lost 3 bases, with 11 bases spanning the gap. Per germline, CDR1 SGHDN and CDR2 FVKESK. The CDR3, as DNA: TGTGCCAGCAGCCCCAATGGGAGGACAGATACGCAGTATTTT. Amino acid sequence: CASSPNGRTDTQYF.

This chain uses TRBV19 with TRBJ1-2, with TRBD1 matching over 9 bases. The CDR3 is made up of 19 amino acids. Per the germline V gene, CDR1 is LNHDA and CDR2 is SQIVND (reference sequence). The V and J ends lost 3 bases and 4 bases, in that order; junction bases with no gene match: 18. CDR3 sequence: CASSIRTGAGTPLLYGYTF. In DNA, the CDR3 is TGTGCCAGTAGTATTCGGACAGGGGCCGGGACCCCTCTACTCTATGGCTACACCTTC. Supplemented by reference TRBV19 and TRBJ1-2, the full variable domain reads DGGITQSPKYLFRKEGQNVTLSCEQNLNHDAMYWYRQDPGQGLRLIYYSQIVNDFQKGDIAEGYSVSREKKESFPLTVTSAQKNPTAFYLCASSIRTGAGTPLLYGYTFGSGTRLTVV.

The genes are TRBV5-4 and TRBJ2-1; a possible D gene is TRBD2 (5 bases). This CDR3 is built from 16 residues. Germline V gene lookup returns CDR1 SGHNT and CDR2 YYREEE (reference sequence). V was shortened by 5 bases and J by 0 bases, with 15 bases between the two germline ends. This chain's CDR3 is CASSYTSFGSYNEQFF. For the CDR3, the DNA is TGTGCCAGCAGTTATACTAGTTTCGGCTCCTACAATGAGCAGTTCTTC.

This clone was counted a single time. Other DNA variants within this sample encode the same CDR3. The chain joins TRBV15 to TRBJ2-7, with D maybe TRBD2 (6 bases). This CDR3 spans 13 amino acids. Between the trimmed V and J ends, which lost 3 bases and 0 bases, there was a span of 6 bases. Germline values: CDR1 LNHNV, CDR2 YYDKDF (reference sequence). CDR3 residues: CATSRRDSYEQYF. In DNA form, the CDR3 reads TGTGCCACCAGCAGGCGGGACTCCTACGAGCAGTACTTC.

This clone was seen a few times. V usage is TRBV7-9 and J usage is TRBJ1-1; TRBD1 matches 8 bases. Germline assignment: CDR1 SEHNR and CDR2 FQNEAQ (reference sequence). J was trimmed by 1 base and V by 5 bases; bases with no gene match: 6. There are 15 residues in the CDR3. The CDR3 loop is CASSRSGQANTEAFF. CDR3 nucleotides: TGTGCCAGCAGCCGCTCGGGACAGGCGAACACTGAAGCTTTCTTT.

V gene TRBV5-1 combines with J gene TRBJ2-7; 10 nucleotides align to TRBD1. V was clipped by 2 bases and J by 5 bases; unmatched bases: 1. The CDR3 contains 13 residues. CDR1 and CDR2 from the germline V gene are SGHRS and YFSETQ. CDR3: CASSFGTGDEQYF. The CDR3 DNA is TGCGCCAGCAGCTTTGGGACAGGGGACGAGCAGTACTTC.

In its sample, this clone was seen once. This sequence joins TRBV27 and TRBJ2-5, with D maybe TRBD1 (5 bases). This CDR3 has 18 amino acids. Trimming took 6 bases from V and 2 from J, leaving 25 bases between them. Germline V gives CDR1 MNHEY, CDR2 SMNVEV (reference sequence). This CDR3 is CASSKLGWQGLAQETQYF. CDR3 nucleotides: TGTGCCAGCAGCAAATTGGGCTGGCAGGGCTTGGCACAAGAGACCCAGTACTTC.

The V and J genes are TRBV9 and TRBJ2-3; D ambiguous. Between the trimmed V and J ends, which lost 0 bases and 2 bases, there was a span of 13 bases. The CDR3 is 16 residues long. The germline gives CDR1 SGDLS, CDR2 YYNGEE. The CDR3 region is CASSVEGRIDTDTQYF. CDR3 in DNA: TGTGCCAGCAGCGTAGAAGGACGTATAGACACAGATACGCAGTATTTT.

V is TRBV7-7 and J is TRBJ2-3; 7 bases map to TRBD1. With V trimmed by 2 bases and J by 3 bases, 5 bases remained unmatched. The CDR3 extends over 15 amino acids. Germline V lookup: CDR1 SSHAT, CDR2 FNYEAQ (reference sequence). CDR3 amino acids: CASSLRRGSTDTQYF. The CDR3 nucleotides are TGTGCCAGCAGCTTACGCAGGGGGTCTACAGATACGCAGTATTTT.